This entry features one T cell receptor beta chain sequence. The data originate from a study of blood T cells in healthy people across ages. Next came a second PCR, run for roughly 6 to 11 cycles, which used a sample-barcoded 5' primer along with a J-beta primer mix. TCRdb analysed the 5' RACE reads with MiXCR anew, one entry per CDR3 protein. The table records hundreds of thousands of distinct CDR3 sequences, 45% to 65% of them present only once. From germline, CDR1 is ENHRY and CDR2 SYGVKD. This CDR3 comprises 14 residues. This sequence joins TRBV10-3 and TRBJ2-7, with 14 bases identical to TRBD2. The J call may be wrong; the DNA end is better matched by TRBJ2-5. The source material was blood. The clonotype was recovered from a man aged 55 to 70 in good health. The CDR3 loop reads CAIRTSGGRETQYF. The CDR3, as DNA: TGTGCCATTCGGACTAGCGGGGGGCGGGAGACCCAGTACTTC.